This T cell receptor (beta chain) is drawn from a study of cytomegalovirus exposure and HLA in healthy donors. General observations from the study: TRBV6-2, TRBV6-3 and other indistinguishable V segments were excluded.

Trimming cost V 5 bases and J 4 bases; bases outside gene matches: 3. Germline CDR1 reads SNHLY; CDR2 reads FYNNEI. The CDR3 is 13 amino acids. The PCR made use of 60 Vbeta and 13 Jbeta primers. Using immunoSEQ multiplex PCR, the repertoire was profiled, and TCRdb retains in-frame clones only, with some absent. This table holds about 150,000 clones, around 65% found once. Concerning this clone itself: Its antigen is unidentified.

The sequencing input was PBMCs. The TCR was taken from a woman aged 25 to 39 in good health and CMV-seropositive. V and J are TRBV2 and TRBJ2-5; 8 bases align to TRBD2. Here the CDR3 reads CASSPSGRETQYF. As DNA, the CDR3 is TGTGCCAGCAGTCCTAGCGGGCGAGAGACCCAGTACTTC.